This T cell receptor (beta chain) was profiled in a study of T cell repertoires in cytomegalovirus infection. Turning to the study itself: Use of recently identified HLA-C-restricted and well-studied HLA-B-restricted CMV epitopes was part of the study. The public TCR beta signatures pointed to both CMV infection and matching HLA type.

Via MiXCR, TCRdb re-called the reads, giving one row per CDR3 protein. Of fewer than 950,000 distinct CDR3 sequences in the sample, approximately 29% were seen once. The CDR3 spans 14 residues. V was pared by 0 bases and J by 2 bases, with 8 bases between. In germline, CDR1 is DFQATT, CDR2 SNEGSKA (reference sequence). As regards this clonotype: The antigen remains undetermined.

Study-wide points: CMV-specific HLA-C-restricted TCR beta clonotypes dominated the ex vivo response. Individuals carrying CMV plus the relevant HLA were identified by cumulative frequency of public TCR beta families.

This sequence originates from a human donor in good health (CMV status not recorded). Some clones in this sample may be carry-over from other donors' samples. The sequenced sample was cultured CD8+ T cells from PBMCs, obtained from culture after CMV antigen stimulation. This chain connects TRBV20-1 to TRBJ2-1, with D perhaps given as TRBD1 or TRBD2 (5 bases each). The CDR3 coding sequence is TGCAGTGCTAGAGATAGGGGACCCTACAATGAGCAGTTCTTC. It is translated as CSARDRGPYNEQFF.